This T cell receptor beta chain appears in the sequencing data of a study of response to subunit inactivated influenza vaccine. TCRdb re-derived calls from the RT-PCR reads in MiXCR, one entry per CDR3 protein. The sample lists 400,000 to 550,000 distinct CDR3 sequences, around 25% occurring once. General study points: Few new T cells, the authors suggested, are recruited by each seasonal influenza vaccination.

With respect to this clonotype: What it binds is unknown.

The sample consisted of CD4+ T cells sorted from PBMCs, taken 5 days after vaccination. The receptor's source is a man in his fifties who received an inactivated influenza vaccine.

The CDR3 DNA reads as TGCAGTGCTAGAGACGGGACACCAGAAGCTTTCTTT. This translates into CSARDGTPEAFF. The chain carries TRBV20-1 and TRBJ1-1, with D possibly TRBD1 on 6 matching bases. There are 12 residues in the CDR3. Looked up from germline, CDR1 is DFQATT and CDR2 is SNEGSKA (reference sequence). Trimming took 0 bases from V and 8 from J, leaving 10 bases between them.